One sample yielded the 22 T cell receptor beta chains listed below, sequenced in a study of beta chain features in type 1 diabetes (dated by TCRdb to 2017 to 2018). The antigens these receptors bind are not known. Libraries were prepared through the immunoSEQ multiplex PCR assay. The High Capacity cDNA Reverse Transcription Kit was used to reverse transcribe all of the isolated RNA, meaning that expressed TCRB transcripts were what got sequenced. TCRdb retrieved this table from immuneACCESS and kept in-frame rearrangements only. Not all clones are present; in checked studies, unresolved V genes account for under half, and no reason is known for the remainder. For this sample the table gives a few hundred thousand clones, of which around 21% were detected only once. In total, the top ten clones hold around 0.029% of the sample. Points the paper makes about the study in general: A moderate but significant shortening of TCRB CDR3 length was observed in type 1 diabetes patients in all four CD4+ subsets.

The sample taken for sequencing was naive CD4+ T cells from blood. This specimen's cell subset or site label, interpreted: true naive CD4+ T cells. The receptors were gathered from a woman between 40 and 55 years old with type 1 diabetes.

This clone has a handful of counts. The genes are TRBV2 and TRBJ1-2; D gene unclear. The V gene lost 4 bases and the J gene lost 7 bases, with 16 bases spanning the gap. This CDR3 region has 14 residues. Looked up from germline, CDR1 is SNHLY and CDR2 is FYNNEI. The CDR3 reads CASSAERAPSGYTF. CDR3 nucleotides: TGTGCCAGCAGTGCCGAGCGGGCACCGAGTGGCTACACCTTC.

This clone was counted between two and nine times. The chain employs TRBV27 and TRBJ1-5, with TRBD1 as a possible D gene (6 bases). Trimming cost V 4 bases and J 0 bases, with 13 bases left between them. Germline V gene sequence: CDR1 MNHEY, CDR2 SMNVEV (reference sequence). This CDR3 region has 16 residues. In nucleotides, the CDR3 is TGTGCCAGCAGTTCTACAGGGACCCATAGCAATCAGCCCCAGCATTTT. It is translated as CASSSTGTHSNQPQHF.

The CDR3 is CASSVGENQPQHF. The CDR3 DNA is TGTGCCAGCAGCGTCGGAGAGAATCAGCCCCAGCATTTT. V and J are TRBV9 and TRBJ1-5; D gene unclear. Germline V gives CDR1 SGDLS, CDR2 YYNGEE. The V and J ends lost 2 bases and 4 bases respectively, with 7 bases between them. The CDR3 loop spans 13 amino acids. Supplemented by reference TRBV9 and TRBJ1-5, the full variable domain reads DSGVTQTPKHLITATGQRVTLRCSPRSGDLSVYWYQQSLDQGLQFLIQYYNGEERAKGNILERFSAQQFPDLHSELNLSSLELGDSALYFCASSVGENQPQHFGDGTRLSIL.

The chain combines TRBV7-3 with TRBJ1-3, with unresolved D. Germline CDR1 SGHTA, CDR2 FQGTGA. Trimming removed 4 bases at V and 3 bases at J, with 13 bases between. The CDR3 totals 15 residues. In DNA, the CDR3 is TGTGCCAGCAGCTCCTTGTGGCGGAATGGAAACACCATATATTTT. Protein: CASSSLWRNGNTIYF.

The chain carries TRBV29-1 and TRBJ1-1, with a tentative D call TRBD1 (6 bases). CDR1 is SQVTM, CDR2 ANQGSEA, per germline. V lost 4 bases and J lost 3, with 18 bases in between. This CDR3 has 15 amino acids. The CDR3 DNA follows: TGCAGCGTTGGTGACTTGGCGGGGGCTTACACTGAAGCTTTCTTT. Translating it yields CSVGDLAGAYTEAFF.

The CDR3 is CASSTSGGDYGYTF. The CDR3 region has the DNA TGCGCCAGCAGCACCTCCGGCGGAGACTATGGCTACACCTTC. The chain is built from TRBV5-1 and TRBJ1-2; D is unclear. This CDR3 is built from 14 residues. V lost 4 bases, J lost 3 bases, and 13 bases lay in between. CDR1 is SGHRS and CDR2 is YFSETQ in the germline V gene.

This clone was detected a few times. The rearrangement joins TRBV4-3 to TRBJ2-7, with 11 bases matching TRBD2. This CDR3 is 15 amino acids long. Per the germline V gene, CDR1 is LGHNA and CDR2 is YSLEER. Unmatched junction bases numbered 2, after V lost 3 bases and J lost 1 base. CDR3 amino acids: CASSHLAGGSYEQYF. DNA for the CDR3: TGCGCCAGCAGCCACCTAGCGGGAGGTTCCTACGAGCAGTACTTC.

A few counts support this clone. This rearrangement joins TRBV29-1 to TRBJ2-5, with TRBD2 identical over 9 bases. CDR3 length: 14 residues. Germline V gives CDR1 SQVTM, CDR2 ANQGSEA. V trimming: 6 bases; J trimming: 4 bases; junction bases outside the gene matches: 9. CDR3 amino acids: CSVLAGLNSETQYF. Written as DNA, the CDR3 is TGCAGCGTGCTAGCGGGGCTTAATTCAGAGACCCAGTACTTC.

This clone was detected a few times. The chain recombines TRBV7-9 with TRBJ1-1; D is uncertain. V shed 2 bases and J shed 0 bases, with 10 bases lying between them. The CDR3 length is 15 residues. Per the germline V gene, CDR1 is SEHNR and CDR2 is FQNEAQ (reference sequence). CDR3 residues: CASSLQNVLNTEAFF. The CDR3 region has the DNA TGTGCCAGCAGCTTACAGAACGTCTTGAACACTGAAGCTTTCTTT.

The CDR3 is CASRGAGEDEQFF. In nucleotides, the CDR3 is TGTGCCAGCAGGGGAGCGGGAGAGGATGAGCAGTTCTTC. V gene TRBV6-6 combines with J gene TRBJ2-1; TRBD2 matches 8 bases. V shed 6 bases and J 8 bases; nucleotides not matched to a gene: 6. This CDR3 region has 13 residues. Germline V lookup: CDR1 MNHNY, CDR2 SVGAGI (reference sequence).

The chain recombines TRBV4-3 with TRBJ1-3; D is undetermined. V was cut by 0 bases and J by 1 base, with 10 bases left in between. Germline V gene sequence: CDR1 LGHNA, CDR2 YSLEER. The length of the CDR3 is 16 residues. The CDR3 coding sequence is TGCGCCAGCAGCCAAGATGTGACAATTTCTGGAAACACCATATATTTT. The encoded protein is CASSQDVTISGNTIYF.

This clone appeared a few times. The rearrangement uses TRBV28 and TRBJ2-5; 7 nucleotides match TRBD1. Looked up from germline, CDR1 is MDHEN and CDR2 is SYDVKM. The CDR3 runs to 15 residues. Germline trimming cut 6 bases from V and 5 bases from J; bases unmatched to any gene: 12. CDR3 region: CASSSPPRGQETQYF. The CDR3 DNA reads TGTGCCAGCAGCAGCCCTCCGAGGGGACAGGAGACCCAGTACTTC.

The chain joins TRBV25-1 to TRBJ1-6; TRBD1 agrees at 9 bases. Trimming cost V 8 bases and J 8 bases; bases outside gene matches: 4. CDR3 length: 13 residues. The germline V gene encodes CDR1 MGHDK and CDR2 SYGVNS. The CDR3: CASGQGIDSPLHF. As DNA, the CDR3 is TGTGCCAGCGGACAGGGGATAGATTCACCCCTCCACTTT.

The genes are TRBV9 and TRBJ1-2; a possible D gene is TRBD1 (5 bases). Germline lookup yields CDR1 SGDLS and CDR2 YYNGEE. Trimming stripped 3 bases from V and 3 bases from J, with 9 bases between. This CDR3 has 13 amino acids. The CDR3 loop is CASSAGEDYGYTF. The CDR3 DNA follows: TGTGCCAGCAGCGCGGGGGAGGACTATGGCTACACCTTC.

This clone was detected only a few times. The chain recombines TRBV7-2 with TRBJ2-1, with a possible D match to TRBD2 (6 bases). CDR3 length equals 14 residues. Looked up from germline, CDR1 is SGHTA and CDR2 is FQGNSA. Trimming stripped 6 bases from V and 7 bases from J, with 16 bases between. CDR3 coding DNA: TGTGCCAGCAGGTTGGGGACTCCGGAAAATGAGCAGTTCTTC. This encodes CASRLGTPENEQFF.

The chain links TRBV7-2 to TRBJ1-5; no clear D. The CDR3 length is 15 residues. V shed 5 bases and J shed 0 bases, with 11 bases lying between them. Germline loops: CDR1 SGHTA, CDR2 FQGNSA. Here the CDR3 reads CASSPTLYSNQPQHF. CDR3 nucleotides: TGTGCCAGCAGCCCTACCCTTTATAGCAATCAGCCCCAGCATTTT.

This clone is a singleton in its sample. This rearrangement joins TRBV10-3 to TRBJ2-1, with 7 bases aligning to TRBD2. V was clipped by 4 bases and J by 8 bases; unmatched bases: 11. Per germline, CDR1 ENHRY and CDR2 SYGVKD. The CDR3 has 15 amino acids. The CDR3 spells CAISGGGMSGHEQFF. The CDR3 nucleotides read TGTGCCATCAGTGGGGGGGGAATGAGCGGACATGAGCAGTTCTTC.

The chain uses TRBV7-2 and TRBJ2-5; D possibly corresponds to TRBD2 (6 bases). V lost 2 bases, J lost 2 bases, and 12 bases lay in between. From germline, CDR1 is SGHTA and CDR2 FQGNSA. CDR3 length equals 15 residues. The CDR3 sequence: CASSLYAGHQETQYF. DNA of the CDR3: TGTGCCAGCAGCTTATATGCGGGGCATCAAGAGACCCAGTACTTC.

CDR3 amino acids: CSKTGGTEAFF. The DNA for the CDR3 is TGCAGTAAAACAGGGGGCACTGAAGCTTTCTTT. The V gene is TRBV20-1, the J gene TRBJ1-1; 8 positions agree with TRBD1. Germline-derived CDR1 and CDR2 are DFQATT and SNEGSKA (reference sequence). The CDR3 is 11 residues long. Losses at the gene ends were 8 bases for V and 4 bases for J; bases not matched to a gene: 3.

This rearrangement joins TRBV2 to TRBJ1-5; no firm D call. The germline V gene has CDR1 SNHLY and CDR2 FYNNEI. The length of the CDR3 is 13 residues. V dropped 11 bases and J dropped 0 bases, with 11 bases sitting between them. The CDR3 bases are TGTGCCGCTCGCGGGAGTAGCAATCAGCCCCAGCATTTT. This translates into CAARGSSNQPQHF.

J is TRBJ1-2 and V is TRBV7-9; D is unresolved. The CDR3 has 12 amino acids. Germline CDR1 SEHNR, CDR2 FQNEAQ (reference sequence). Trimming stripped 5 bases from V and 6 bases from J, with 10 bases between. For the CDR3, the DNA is TGTGCCAGCAGCCTTGACACCAATGGCTACACCTTC. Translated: CASSLDTNGYTF.

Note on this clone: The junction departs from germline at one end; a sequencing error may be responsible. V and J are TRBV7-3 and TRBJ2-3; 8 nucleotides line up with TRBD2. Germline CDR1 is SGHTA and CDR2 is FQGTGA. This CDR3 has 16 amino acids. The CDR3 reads CASSLTGTRLPDTQYF. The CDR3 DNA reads TGTGCCAGCAGTTTAACGGGGACTAGGCTACCAGATACGCAGTATTTT.